This TCR beta chain was captured by sequencing in a study of blood T cell repertoires in COVID-19. Looking at the study overall: COVID-19 samples from acute and convalescent phases originated in the United States, Italy and Spain.

As originally analysed: Estimates of nucleated cell counts were drawn from the amplification of reference gene primers. The data were produced by immunoSEQ multiplex PCR, yet TCRdb's version contains in-frame clones alone and is incomplete. Clone size and the V and J calls come from that table; the DNA yielded D and trimming. The sample records more than 150,000 clones, about 84% being singletons. Germline lookup yields CDR1 SNHLY and CDR2 FYNNEI. The trim removed 4 bases at V and 0 bases at J, leaving 3 bases unmatched. The CDR3 has 16 amino acids. The material sequenced was peripheral blood. The chain carries TRBV2 and TRBJ2-3, with TRBD2 matching 11 bases. This TCR derives from a human donor in a cohort sampled during active COVID-19. This CDR3 is CASSVGLAGSTDTQYF. CDR3 bases: TGTGCCAGCAGTGTAGGACTAGCGGGTAGCACAGATACGCAGTATTTT.